These T cell receptor beta chains were read from a single sample in a study of early T cells in non-severe SARS-CoV-2 infection. TCRdb redid the calling of the 5' RACE reads with MiXCR, one entry per CDR3 protein. The table has fewer than 40,000 distinct CDR3 sequences, under 6% seen once. Input material: whole blood. The receptor source for this set is an adult who was a healthcare worker with PCR-confirmed SARS-CoV-2 infection or an uninfected control (not recorded which). The CDR3 runs from the conserved cysteine through the conserved F or W. The order of the fields is CDR3 protein, J gene, V gene.

CATSAGGHNQPQHF | TRBJ1-5 | TRBV15
CASSEGPGYSPLHF | TRBJ1-6 | TRBV6-1
CASSPPTAQRETQYF | TRBJ2-5 | TRBV18
CSAGLDRRLAKNIQYF | TRBJ2-4 | TRBV20-1
CASSLDTGYFQPQHF | TRBJ1-5 | TRBV7-2
CAISDSGAVSYEQYF | TRBJ2-7 | TRBV10-3
CASSAVTGGTDTQYF | TRBJ2-3 | TRBV11-2
CASSYSVLQRTGELFF | TRBJ2-2 | TRBV6-5
CASSVDLAKNIQYF | TRBJ2-4 | TRBV6-1
CASSDNNEQFF | TRBJ2-1 | TRBV25-1
CASRGGRVSSYNEQFF | TRBJ2-1 | TRBV12-3/TRBV12-4
CASSPTGGLEKLFF | TRBJ1-4 | TRBV7-9
CATSPDGTRNEQYF | TRBJ2-7 | TRBV24-1
CATSGRTGGNEQFF | TRBJ2-1 | TRBV24-1
CASSLGGGRTNTEAFF | TRBJ1-1 | TRBV4-2
CASSQDSNQPQHF | TRBJ1-5 | TRBV18
CASSARPSSGSRDTQYF | TRBJ2-3 | TRBV5-1
CAWSQSGYGYTF | TRBJ1-2 | TRBV30
CASSARTGNYEQYF | TRBJ2-7 | TRBV19
CASSKTIEQFF | TRBJ2-1 | TRBV6-6
CASSRRDTSYNEQFF | TRBJ2-1 | TRBV7-2
CASSLVTSYGYTF | TRBJ1-2 | TRBV7-2